The 19 T cell receptor beta chains below were found in one sample sequenced in a study of blood T cell repertoires in COVID-19. Sequencing used immunoSEQ multiplex PCR; TCRdb keeps in-frame clones, though not all of them. Of 150,000 to 200,000 clones detected, over 75% appear once; the ten largest clones hold around 1.2%. The sequenced sample was PBMCs or T cells enriched from blood (not recorded which). The receptors shown here come from a human donor with acute COVID-19. The donor label of this sample is uncertain.

This clone has only one observation. The rearrangement joins TRBV9 to TRBJ1-1; TRBD1 agrees at 7 bases. This CDR3 contains 13 residues. Germline CDR1 SGDLS, CDR2 YYNGEE. V trimming: 4 bases; J trimming: 3 bases; junction bases outside the gene matches: 3. CDR3 sequence (DNA): TGTGCCAGCAGCCGGGACAGCTACACTGAAGCTTTCTTT. Protein product: CASSRDSYTEAFF.

CDR3: CASSKIGQGYYGYTF. Written as DNA, the CDR3 is TGTGCCAGCAGTAAGATCGGACAGGGATATTATGGCTACACCTTC. The chain has TRBV6-5 and TRBJ1-2; TRBD1 matches 8 bases. The V gene end was trimmed by 5 bases and the J gene end by 5 bases; junction bases not matched to a gene: 10. The CDR3 contains 15 residues. The V gene's germline CDR1 is MNHEY and CDR2 SVGAGI.

In DNA form, the CDR3 reads TGTGCCAGTTCGGACAGGCTTGAAGCTTTCTTT. This translates into CASSDRLEAFF. The chain links TRBV19 to TRBJ1-1; 7 bases are shared with TRBD1. The V gene end was trimmed by 8 bases and the J gene end by 7 bases; junction bases not matched to a gene: 4. From germline, CDR1 is LNHDA and CDR2 SQIVND (reference sequence). This CDR3 is built from 11 residues. The whole variable domain, remainder taken from reference TRBV19 and TRBJ1-1, is DGGITQSPKYLFRKEGQNVTLSCEQNLNHDAMYWYRQDPGQGLRLIYYSQIVNDFQKGDIAEGYSVSREKKESFPLTVTSAQKNPTAFYLCASSDRLEAFFGQGTRLTVV.

The V call is TRBV7-3, the J call TRBJ2-3, with a tentative D call TRBD2 (5 bases). The germline CDR1 and CDR2 sequences are SGHTA and FQGTGA. The V and J ends lost 4 bases and 4 bases respectively, with 15 bases between them. This CDR3 contains 15 residues. CDR3 in DNA: TGTGCCAGCAGCTGGGGAGTGAGGGCCTCAGATACGCAGTATTTT. This translates into CASSWGVRASDTQYF. Looking up the rest from reference TRBV7-3 and TRBJ2-3 gives the full variable domain: GAGVSQTPSNKVTEKGKYVELRCDPISGHTALYWYRQSLGQGPEFLIYFQGTGAADDSGLPNDRFFAVRPEGSVSTLKIQRTERGDSAVYLCASSWGVRASDTQYFGPGTRLTVL.

CDR3 in DNA: TGTGCCAGCAGTGATTCTGCCGGGGGGGCCAACACCGGGGAGCTGTTTTTT. It yields the protein CASSDSAGGANTGELFF. V gene TRBV6-4 combines with J gene TRBJ2-2; TRBD2 matches at 8 bases. With V trimmed by 3 bases and J by 2 bases, 8 bases remained unmatched. The CDR3 is made up of 17 amino acids. Germline lookup yields CDR1 MRHNA and CDR2 SNTAGT.

This chain uses TRBV7-9 with TRBJ1-3, with 8 positions matching TRBD1. J was trimmed by 4 bases and V by 4 bases; bases with no gene match: 9. The germline V gene encodes CDR1 SEHNR and CDR2 FQNEAQ (reference sequence). The CDR3 sequence is 16 residues long. DNA of the CDR3: TGTGCCAGCAGCTCGAGCGGACAGGGCTCAGGAAACACCATATATTTT. Amino acids: CASSSSGQGSGNTIYF.

The chain carries TRBV2 and TRBJ2-1; 8 nucleotides align to TRBD1. The CDR3 has 15 amino acids. Trimming at V came to 7 bases and at J to 1 base, leaving 6 bases not matched to a gene. The germline V gene encodes CDR1 SNHLY and CDR2 FYNNEI. In DNA form, the CDR3 reads TGTGCCAGCAAAACAGGGGGACCTTCCTACAATGAGCAGTTCTTC. This translates into CASKTGGPSYNEQFF.

This sequence joins TRBV2 and TRBJ1-1, with no clear D. V dropped 2 bases and J dropped 0 bases, with 7 bases sitting between them. Germline V gene lookup returns CDR1 SNHLY and CDR2 FYNNEI. The CDR3 loop spans 14 amino acids. CDR3: CASSEMAVNTEAFF. CDR3 sequence (DNA): TGTGCCAGCAGTGAAATGGCAGTGAACACTGAAGCTTTCTTT.

The J gene is TRBJ2-7, the V gene TRBV12-3 or TRBV12-4, with a tentative D call TRBD1 (5 bases). This CDR3 is 13 amino acids long. The V end lost 4 bases, the J end lost 1 base, and 8 bases lay between the germline ends. This CDR3 is CASSSGLSYEQYF. CDR3 bases: TGTGCCAGCAGTTCAGGGCTTTCCTACGAGCAGTACTTC.

This sequence joins TRBV19 and TRBJ2-7; 8 nucleotides match TRBD2. Losses at the gene ends were 3 bases for V and 9 bases for J; bases not matched to a gene: 7. Germline-derived CDR1 and CDR2 are LNHDA and SQIVND (reference sequence). CDR3 length equals 13 residues. CDR3 region: CASSITPAGGQYF. DNA of the CDR3: TGTGCCAGTAGTATCACCCCTGCGGGGGGGCAGTACTTC.

This clone came up a few times. The CDR3 nucleotides read TGTGCCAGCAGTGTAGACAATGAGCAGTTCTTC. Translating gives CASSVDNEQFF. The chain has TRBV2 and TRBJ2-1; no clear D. The V end was cut by 4 bases, the J end by 5 bases, with 3 bases between. The germline CDR1 and CDR2 sequences are SNHLY and FYNNEI. CDR3 length: 11 residues.

The rearrangement uses TRBV5-1 and TRBJ2-6; D possibly corresponds to TRBD1 (6 bases). CDR3 length: 17 amino acids. The germline V gene has CDR1 SGHRS and CDR2 YFSETQ. Trimming left V 3 bases short and J 3 bases short, with 16 bases between. CDR3 amino acids: CASSSGTGFLGANVLTF. DNA of the CDR3: TGCGCCAGCAGCTCGGGAACAGGGTTTCTTGGGGCCAACGTCCTGACTTTC.

V usage is TRBV19 and J usage is TRBJ2-7; TRBD2 aligns across 7 bases. Germline V gene lookup returns CDR1 LNHDA and CDR2 SQIVND (reference sequence). The ends lost 1 base at V and 4 bases at J; junction bases unmatched: 10. The CDR3 contains 16 residues. Here the CDR3 DNA reads TGTGCCAGTAGTATAGGTCCCGGACTAGAGGCTTACGAGCAGTACTTC. It yields the protein CASSIGPGLEAYEQYF.

The V gene is TRBV5-1, the J gene TRBJ1-4, with a weak D call TRBD1 (6 bases). The CDR3 extends over 16 amino acids. Trimming removed 4 bases at V and 5 bases at J, with 18 bases between. The V gene's germline CDR1 is SGHRS and CDR2 YFSETQ. In DNA, the CDR3 is TGCGCCAGCAGCCTGGACAGTTCCCGAAGGAATGAAAAACTGTTTTTT. It translates to CASSLDSSRRNEKLFF. The variable domain in full, completed from reference TRBV5-1 and TRBJ1-4, reads KAGVTQTPRYLIKTRGQQVTLSCSPISGHRSVSWYQQTPGQGLQFLFEYFSETQRNKGNFPGRFSGRQFSNSRSEMNVSTLELGDSALYLCASSLDSSRRNEKLFFGSGTQLSVL.

This clone was seen once. The gene calls are TRBV5-4 and TRBJ2-5; 8 bases are a match to TRBD1. CDR1 is SGHNT and CDR2 is YYREEE in the germline V gene (reference sequence). The CDR3 length is 13 residues. Germline trimming cut 4 bases from V and 3 bases from J; bases unmatched to any gene: 2. CDR3 sequence reads: CASSPDREETQYF. As DNA, the CDR3 is TGTGCCAGCAGCCCGGACAGGGAAGAGACCCAGTACTTC.

The rearrangement uses TRBV5-1 and TRBJ2-1; 10 bases match TRBD2. This CDR3 has 15 amino acids. The germline V gene encodes CDR1 SGHRS and CDR2 YFSETQ. Unmatched junction bases numbered 11, after V lost 7 bases and J lost 7 bases. The chain's CDR3 is CASSSPGLALNEQFF. The CDR3 region has the DNA TGCGCCAGCTCATCACCGGGACTAGCGTTGAATGAGCAGTTCTTC.

The V gene is TRBV29-1, the J gene TRBJ1-3; the D gene is possibly TRBD1 (5 bases). This CDR3 contains 13 residues. The germline CDR1 and CDR2 sequences are SQVTM and ANQGSEA. V lost 0 bases and J lost 8, with 11 bases in between. CDR3 sequence reads: CSVEDGREHTIYF. For the CDR3, the DNA is TGCAGCGTTGAAGATGGCAGGGAACACACCATATATTTT. The full variable domain, its missing parts supplied by reference TRBV29-1 and TRBJ1-3, is SAVISQKPSRDICQRGTSLTIQCQVDSQVTMMFWYRQQPGQSLTLIATANQGSEATYESGFVIDKFPISRPNLTFSTLTVSNMSPEDSSIYLCSVEDGREHTIYFGEGSWLTVV.

The rearrangement links TRBV6-5 to TRBJ1-1; D gene unclear. Trimming removed 10 bases at V and 4 bases at J, with 13 bases between. Per germline, CDR1 MNHEY and CDR2 SVGAGI. The CDR3 runs to 12 residues. This chain's CDR3 is CATLSRATEAFF. DNA of the CDR3: TGTGCCACCCTGTCGAGGGCCACTGAAGCTTTCTTT.

V is TRBV5-1 and J is TRBJ1-5; perhaps TRBD1 as D (5 bases). Germline CDR1 and CDR2: SGHRS and YFSETQ. CDR3 length: 14 amino acids. V gave up 0 bases and J gave up 6 bases, with 10 bases separating them. In nucleotides, the CDR3 is TGCGCCAGCAGCTTGGAGGGGCGGGGTCAGCCCCAGCATTTT. Amino acids: CASSLEGRGQPQHF.